Here is one T cell receptor beta chain with its context. Its antigen is still unknown. Every sampled donor was Caucasian and healthy. This record comes from a study of identical twins. Looked up from germline, CDR1 is MNHEY and CDR2 is SVGEGT. The CDR3 contains 17 residues. V dropped 0 bases and J dropped 5; count of bases not matched to a gene: 6. Notes on the study in general: Monozygotic twins shared more out-of-frame TCR alpha than recombination models predicted. For cord blood, abundant beta clonotypes had fewer insertions, unlike memory repertoires, which showed none.

MiXCR, run by TCRdb on the 5' RACE reads, gives a single entry per CDR3 protein. The table shows under 900,000 distinct CDR3 sequences, with roughly 12% occurring only once. These data were also reused for a study on yellow fever vaccine responses in identical twins.

The clonotype comes from a woman between 18 and 29 years old in good health. V gene TRBV6-2 or TRBV6-3 combines with J gene TRBJ2-2; 10 bases line up with TRBD2. The sample comprised PBMCs. The CDR3 protein is CASSYSRVAGGTGELFF. The CDR3 region has the DNA TGTGCCAGCAGTTACTCGAGGGTAGCGGGGGGAACCGGGGAGCTGTTTTTT.